The 27 T cell receptor beta chains reported below all come from one sample, sequenced in a study of Graves' ophthalmopathy and Graves' hyperthyroidism. Investigators amplified TCR beta CDR3 regions from RNA transcripts. HTBI primers primed a first-round RT-PCR, and a second-round multiplex PCR followed. TCRdb analysed the multiplex PCR reads with MiXCR anew, one entry per CDR3 protein. The table has hundreds of thousands of distinct CDR3 sequences, roughly 39% seen once. Material: peripheral blood. All receptors derive from an adult man with Graves' ophthalmopathy.

J is TRBJ1-2 and V is TRBV19, with TRBD1 identical over 12 bases. Germline-derived CDR1 and CDR2 are LNHDA and SQIVND (reference sequence). The CDR3 loop spans 16 amino acids. V was clipped by 5 bases and J by 5 bases; unmatched bases: 9. CDR3: CASSGGTGGLIYGYTF. The CDR3 DNA reads as TGTGCCAGTAGTGGAGGGACAGGGGGCCTCATTTATGGCTACACCTTC.

The rearrangement joins TRBV7-6 to TRBJ2-7; 8 bases map to TRBD1. Per the germline V gene, CDR1 is SGHVS and CDR2 is FNYEAQ. The trim removed 5 bases at V and 6 bases at J, leaving 12 bases unmatched. The CDR3 has 15 amino acids. Here the CDR3 reads CASSVRDRSMGEQYF. CDR3 in DNA: TGTGCCAGCAGCGTAAGGGACAGGTCCATGGGCGAGCAGTACTTC.

The chain combines TRBV28 with TRBJ2-7; no reliable D call. V dropped 7 bases and J dropped 0 bases, with 13 bases sitting between them. This CDR3 comprises 14 residues. Germline-derived CDR1 and CDR2 are MDHEN and SYDVKM. Here the CDR3 DNA reads TGTGCCAGCACCCAAATGGCGAGCTCCTACGAGCAGTACTTC. Translating it yields CASTQMASSYEQYF.

Ten or more counts support this clonotype. The V gene is TRBV5-5, the J gene TRBJ2-5; D is perhaps TRBD1 or TRBD2 (5 bases each). Germline values: CDR1 SGHKS, CDR2 YYEKEE (reference sequence). Trimming removed 1 base at V and 4 bases at J, with 14 bases between. There are 15 residues in the CDR3. CDR3 in amino acids: CASSLSGTRGETQYF. For the CDR3, the DNA is TGTGCCAGCAGCTTGAGTGGGACCCGGGGAGAGACCCAGTACTTC.

The table lists this clonotype with many counts. The J gene is TRBJ1-5, the V gene TRBV7-6; possibly TRBD1 for D (5 bases). V was trimmed by 6 bases and J by 11 bases, leaving 17 bases between them. In germline, CDR1 is SGHVS, CDR2 FNYEAQ. This CDR3 region has 13 residues. The CDR3 coding sequence is TGTGCCAGCAGTCGCCGGGACGGTTCGTCCCAGCATTTT. As protein: CASSRRDGSSQHF.

Turning to this clonotype: It may be a read error: a sequence one base away is much more abundant. J is TRBJ1-1 and V is TRBV2, with unresolved D. Per the germline V gene, CDR1 is SNHLY and CDR2 is FYNNEI. This CDR3 is 13 amino acids long. With 5 bases removed from V and 4 bases from J, the gap between germline ends came to 11 bases. CDR3 coding DNA: TGTGCCAGCAGTAAGTCCTCTAGCACTGAAGCTTTCTTT. Protein: CASSKSSSTEAFF.

This clonotype showed up many times. This chain uses TRBV5-1 with TRBJ2-7, with TRBD1 as a possible D gene (6 bases). Germline V gives CDR1 SGHRS, CDR2 YFSETQ. V was shortened by 4 bases and J by 4 bases, with 12 bases between the two germline ends. CDR3 length equals 13 residues. The CDR3 nucleotides read TGCGCCAGCAGCCCAAGGACAGAGTACGAGCAGTACTTC. This sequence encodes CASSPRTEYEQYF. Variable domain in full (rest from reference TRBV5-1 and TRBJ2-7): KAGVTQTPRYLIKTRGQQVTLSCSPISGHRSVSWYQQTPGQGLQFLFEYFSETQRNKGNFPGRFSGRQFSNSRSEMNVSTLELGDSALYLCASSPRTEYEQYFGPGTRLTVT.

In this sample, this clonotype turned up a few times. The V call is TRBV12-5, the J call TRBJ1-5; TRBD1 agrees at 12 bases. This CDR3 contains 16 residues. Germline V gene data show CDR1 as LGHNT and CDR2 as FRNRAP. The ends lost 4 bases at V and 3 bases at J; junction bases unmatched: 4. The CDR3 nucleotides are TGTGCTAGTGGTTGGGGACAGGGGGCTAACAATCAGCCCCAGCATTTT. It translates to CASGWGQGANNQPQHF. The whole variable domain, filled in from reference TRBV12-5 and TRBJ1-5, reads DARVTQTPRHKVTEMGQEVTMRCQPILGHNTVFWYRQTMMQGLELLAYFRNRAPLDDSGMPKDRFSAEMPDATLATLKIQPSEPRDSAVYFCASGWGQGANNQPQHFGDGTRLSIL.

This chain connects TRBV2 to TRBJ2-5; a weak D match, TRBD2 (6 bases). Trimming took off 3 bases at V and 1 base at J, with 21 bases between the two ends. This CDR3 region has 18 residues. Germline V CDR1 and CDR2: SNHLY, FYNNEI. The CDR3 sequence: CASSDFPPSGPSQETQYF. The CDR3 DNA follows: TGTGCCAGCAGTGATTTCCCCCCCAGCGGGCCTAGCCAAGAGACCCAGTACTTC.

Turning to this clonotype: Possible read error: a much larger clone is one base away. The rearrangement joins TRBV9 to TRBJ2-5; D might be TRBD1 (6 bases). This CDR3 has 16 amino acids. CDR1 and CDR2 from the germline V gene are SGDLS and YYNGEE. The CDR3 spells CASSAGQRWGQETQDF. The CDR3 DNA is TGTGCCAGCAGCGCCGGACAGAGATGGGGCCAAGAGACCCAGGACTTC.

This clonotype was counted many times. The chain employs TRBV2 and TRBJ2-7; 7 bases map to TRBD1. The CDR3 consists of 13 residues. J lost 7 bases, V lost 6 bases, and 9 bases had no gene match. The V gene's germline CDR1 is SNHLY and CDR2 FYNNEI. The CDR3 loop reads CASSYSGQLEQYF. The CDR3 region has the DNA TGTGCCAGCAGCTACTCGGGACAGCTTGAGCAGTACTTC.

This chain links TRBV5-8 with TRBJ1-1, with 7 bases identical to TRBD1. The CDR3 covers 16 residues. Germline CDR1 reads SGHTS; CDR2 reads YDEGEE. J lost 0 bases, V lost 4 bases, and 9 bases had no gene match. For the CDR3, the DNA is TGTGCCAGCAGCCCTAGACCGGGACAGATGAACACTGAAGCTTTCTTT. Translated, it gives CASSPRPGQMNTEAFF.

The rearrangement uses TRBV12-3 or TRBV12-4 and TRBJ1-2; 11 positions match TRBD1. CDR3 length: 15 amino acids. With V trimmed by 5 bases and J by 5 bases, 7 bases remained unmatched. In DNA, the CDR3 is TGTGCCAGCAGTGACGGGACAGGGGGAGAATATGGCTACACCTTC. This sequence encodes CASSDGTGGEYGYTF.

Concerning this clonotype itself: One junction end disagrees with the germline gene, perhaps due to a read error. V and J are TRBV29-1 and TRBJ2-5; 10 bases fit TRBD1. The CDR3 extends over 11 amino acids. Per germline, CDR1 SQVTM and CDR2 ANQGSEA. Here the CDR3 reads CACDRGREQYF. For the CDR3, the DNA is TGTGCCTGTGACAGGGGGCGAGAGCAGTACTTC.

The sample holds many counts of this clonotype. This rearrangement joins TRBV7-9 to TRBJ1-5; no definite D call. V was trimmed by 2 bases and J by 5 bases, leaving 7 bases between them. CDR1 is SEHNR and CDR2 is FQNEAQ in the germline V gene (reference sequence). This CDR3 has 13 residues. The CDR3 is CASSLPGDQPQHF. The DNA for the CDR3 is TGTGCCAGCAGCTTACCCGGGGATCAGCCCCAGCATTTT.

Many counts were recorded for this clonotype. The chain recombines TRBV19 with TRBJ1-4, with D perhaps TRBD1 (5 bases). Germline V gene sequence: CDR1 LNHDA, CDR2 SQIVND (reference sequence). This CDR3 spans 14 amino acids. The germline V and J ends were trimmed by 8 bases and 8 bases, with 18 bases remaining between them. The CDR3 spells CASCPAGEEEKLFF. The CDR3, as DNA: TGTGCCAGTTGCCCTGCGGGGGAGGAAGAAAAACTGTTTTTT.

The sample holds one count of this clonotype. The chain employs TRBV20-1 and TRBJ2-6, with TRBD1 matching 9 bases. Germline CDR1 and CDR2: DFQATT and SNEGSKA (reference sequence). CDR3 size: 16 residues. With 4 bases clipped from V and 0 bases from J, the junction kept 4 bases outside the gene matches. The DNA of the CDR3 is TGCAGTGCTAACCGGGACAGGGACTCTGGGGCCAACGTCCTGACTTTC. Translated, it gives CSANRDRDSGANVLTF.

The chain links TRBV29-1 to TRBJ2-5; TRBD2 aligns across 7 bases. The CDR3 sequence is 13 residues long. Germline-derived CDR1 and CDR2 are SQVTM and ANQGSEA. V trimming: 3 bases; J trimming: 1 base; junction bases outside the gene matches: 2. CDR3: CSVDPGGQETQYF. The CDR3 region has the DNA TGCAGCGTTGACCCGGGAGGCCAAGAGACCCAGTACTTC.

V and J are TRBV7-9 and TRBJ2-5; 9 bases are shared with TRBD1. The CDR3 is 15 amino acids. Per the germline V gene, CDR1 is SEHNR and CDR2 is FQNEAQ (reference sequence). V dropped 3 bases and J dropped 4; count of bases not matched to a gene: 6. This CDR3 is CASSLMGQGRETQYF. The CDR3 DNA reads as TGTGCCAGCAGCTTGATGGGACAGGGACGAGAGACCCAGTACTTC. Full variable domain (rest looked up from reference TRBV7-9 and TRBJ2-5): DTGVSQNPRHKITKRGQNVTFRCDPISEHNRLYWYRQTLGQGPEFLTYFQNEAQLEKSRLLSDRFSAERPKGSFSTLEIQRTEQGDSAMYLCASSLMGQGRETQYFGPGTRLLVL.

There are many counts of this clonotype. In nucleotides, the CDR3 is TGTGCCAGCAGCTTTGTTCCGGGACAGGGCCTGGGTGGCTACACCTTC. As protein: CASSFVPGQGLGGYTF. This rearrangement joins TRBV5-6 to TRBJ1-2, with 9 bases fitting TRBD1. V dropped 2 bases and J dropped 7; count of bases not matched to a gene: 12. Germline V CDR1 and CDR2: SGHDT, YYEEEE. CDR3 length: 16 residues.

The chain has TRBV2 and TRBJ2-5; D may correspond to TRBD1 or TRBD2 (5 bases each). Germline V gene data show CDR1 as SNHLY and CDR2 as FYNNEI. V was shortened by 3 bases and J by 2 bases, with 10 bases between the two germline ends. The CDR3 extends over 14 amino acids. The CDR3 loop is CASSERGPQETQYF. The DNA of the CDR3 is TGTGCCAGCAGTGAGAGGGGACCACAAGAGACCCAGTACTTC.

Remarks on this clonotype: Mismatch with germline at one junction end may stem from a read error. V is TRBV6-5 and J is TRBJ2-5, with TRBD2 matching over 7 bases. CDR3 length equals 15 residues. The germline gives CDR1 MNHEY, CDR2 SVGAGI. The CDR3 DNA reads as TGTGCCAGCTCGGGAGGAGGAAGATTTCAAGAGGCCCAGTACTTC. Protein sequence: CASSGGGRFQEAQYF.

The V gene is TRBV9, the J gene TRBJ1-3; 8 nucleotides line up with TRBD1. The CDR3 covers 15 residues. Germline assignment: CDR1 SGDLS and CDR2 YYNGEE. Trimming removed 4 bases from V and 8 bases from J; junction bases left unmatched: 11. Here the CDR3 reads CASSITGGVQDTIYF. As DNA, the CDR3 is TGTGCCAGCAGCATTACAGGGGGAGTCCAAGACACCATATATTTT.

The chain has TRBV7-9 and TRBJ1-5, with 8 bases identical to TRBD1. The V gene's germline CDR1 is SEHNR and CDR2 FQNEAQ (reference sequence). Trimming at V came to 5 bases and at J to 11 bases, leaving 14 bases not matched to a gene. The CDR3 contains 15 residues. CDR3 nucleotides: TGTGCCAGCAGCCCAGCAGGGACAGGACAAGAGACCCAGCATTTT. Amino acids: CASSPAGTGQETQHF.

The genes are TRBV12-3 or TRBV12-4 and TRBJ2-5, with D uncertain. V was clipped by 5 bases and J by 4 bases, with 17 bases between them. CDR3 size: 15 residues. The CDR3 sequence: CASSPPGSAPETQYF. CDR3 in DNA: TGTGCCAGCAGTCCACCCGGATCCGCCCCAGAGACCCAGTACTTC.

This clonotype was seen a few times. One junction end disagrees with the germline gene, perhaps due to a read error. The V call is TRBV10-3, the J call TRBJ1-1, with D hard to call. Germline V gene lookup returns CDR1 ENHRY and CDR2 SYGVKD. There are 13 residues in the CDR3. The CDR3 coding sequence is TGTGCCAGCAGTTACTCAGACTACACTGAAGCTTTCTTT. Encoded protein: CASSYSDYTEAFF.

In its sample, this clonotype was seen many times. This chain uses TRBV7-8 with TRBJ1-2, with D uncertain. The CDR3 contains 13 residues. Trimming shortened V by 5 bases and J by 4 bases, and 11 bases separated the two germline ends. Germline lookup yields CDR1 SGHVS and CDR2 FQNEAQ. CDR3: CASSPAGTYGYTF. DNA of the CDR3: TGTGCCAGCAGCCCCGCGGGTACCTATGGCTACACCTTC.